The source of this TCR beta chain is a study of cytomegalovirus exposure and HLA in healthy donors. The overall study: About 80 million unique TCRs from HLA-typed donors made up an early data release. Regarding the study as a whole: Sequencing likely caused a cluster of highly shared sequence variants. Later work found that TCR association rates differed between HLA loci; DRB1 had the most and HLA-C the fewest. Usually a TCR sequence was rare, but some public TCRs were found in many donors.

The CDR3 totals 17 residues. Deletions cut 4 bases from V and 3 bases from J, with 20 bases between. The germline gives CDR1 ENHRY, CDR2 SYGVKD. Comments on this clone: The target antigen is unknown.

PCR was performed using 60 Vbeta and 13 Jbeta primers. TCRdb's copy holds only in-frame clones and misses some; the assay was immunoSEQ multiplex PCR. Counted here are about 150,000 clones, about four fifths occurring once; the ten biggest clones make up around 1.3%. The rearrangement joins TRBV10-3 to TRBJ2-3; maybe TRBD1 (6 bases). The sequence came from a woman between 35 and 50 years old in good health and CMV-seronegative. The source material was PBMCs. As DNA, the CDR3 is TGTGCCATCAGTGCCCGCGGACAGCCGGAAACGACAGATACGCAGTATTTT. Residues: CAISARGQPETTDTQYF.